This T cell receptor beta chain was found in a study of OX40 agonist ivuxolimab in advanced cancers. For the study at large: Three patients got partial responses; one had hepatocellular carcinoma and two had cutaneous melanoma. Study conclusions and caveats: Certain nonresponders likewise exhibited a low normalized T-cell clonal expansion. CD4+ and CD8+ T cells in blood underwent clonal expansion by week 6 at 0.1 to 3.0 mg/kg.

Clones were read by immunoSEQ multiplex PCR, and TCRdb kept only the in-frame ones, dropping some. The sample shows tens of thousands of clones, about 85% of them seen only once. Germline V gene data show CDR1 as KGHSH and CDR2 as LQKENI. V lost 2 bases to trimming and J lost 4 bases; unmatched junction nucleotides: 3. The length of the CDR3 is 15 residues. Remarks on this clone: What it binds is not known.

The TCR comes from an adult with an advanced solid tumor such as melanoma, head and neck, liver or kidney cancer. The sequences come from CD4+ or CD8+ T cells sorted from blood, collected in a trial of the OX40 agonist ivuxolimab. The rearrangement links TRBV18 to TRBJ2-7; TRBD1 agrees at 12 bases. The CDR3 region is CASSPGTGGSYEQYF. DNA for the CDR3: TGTGCCAGCTCACCAGGGACAGGGGGCAGTTACGAGCAGTACTTC. Drawing the rest from reference TRBV18 and TRBJ2-7, the complete variable domain is NAGVMQNPRHLVRRRGQEARLRCSPMKGHSHVYWYRQLPEEGLKFMVYLQKENIIDESGMPKERFSAEFPKEGPSILRIQQVVRGDSAAYFCASSPGTGGSYEQYFGPGTRLTVT.